What follows are 5 T cell receptor beta chains derived from one specimen sequenced in a study of blood T cell repertoires in COVID-19. The table came from immunoSEQ multiplex PCR; TCRdb's copy has only in-frame clones and leaves some out. Of 100,000 to 140,000 clones listed, 89% are singletons. The sequenced material came from peripheral blood. Every receptor here comes from a man aged 35 to 55 with active or convalescent COVID-19.

This clone has only a few counts. The chain carries TRBV27 and TRBJ2-7; TRBD1 aligns across 7 bases. The CDR3 consists of 14 residues. Germline V lookup: CDR1 MNHEY, CDR2 SMNVEV (reference sequence). With V trimmed by 6 bases and J by 2 bases, 7 bases remained unmatched. CDR3 region: CASRGMTGTYEQYF. For the CDR3, the DNA is TGTGCCAGCAGGGGGATGACAGGGACCTACGAGCAGTACTTC.

The chain uses TRBV9 and TRBJ1-1, with 9 bases that match TRBD1. The CDR3 is 14 residues long. Trimming removed 6 bases from V and 5 bases from J; junction bases left unmatched: 8. Germline V gene sequence: CDR1 SGDLS, CDR2 YYNGEE. CDR3 DNA: TGTGCCAGCACAAGGACAGGGGCTGGAACTGAAGCTTTCTTT. Its translation is CASTRTGAGTEAFF.

V is TRBV5-1 and J is TRBJ2-5; D is possibly TRBD2 (7 bases). The CDR3 is 15 residues long. Between the trimmed V and J ends, which lost 2 bases and 4 bases, there was a span of 15 bases. Looked up from germline, CDR1 is SGHRS and CDR2 is YFSETQ. CDR3 loop: CASSFGGLRGETQYF. CDR3 nucleotide sequence: TGCGCCAGCAGCTTCGGGGGGCTTCGGGGAGAGACCCAGTACTTC.

The V gene is TRBV18, the J gene TRBJ1-3, with D unclear. Germline CDR1 KGHSH, CDR2 LQKENI. The V end was cut by 0 bases, the J end by 0 bases, with 9 bases between. The CDR3 extends over 16 amino acids. The CDR3 is CASSPPGRGSGNTIYF. DNA for the CDR3: TGTGCCAGCTCACCACCAGGTCGGGGCTCTGGAAACACCATATATTTT.

The chain employs TRBV7-2 and TRBJ2-3, with 9 positions matching TRBD2. Germline V gene data show CDR1 as SGHTA and CDR2 as FQGNSA. V gave up 3 bases and J gave up 1 base; unmatched junction bases: 8. The length of the CDR3 is 17 residues. The CDR3 region has the DNA TGTGCCAGCAGCTTGGGACTCGCGGGAGGGCGCACAGATACGCAGTATTTT. Its translation: CASSLGLAGGRTDTQYF.